This is a list of T cell receptor beta chains from one sample in a study of blood T cell repertoires in COVID-19. Only in-frame clones appear in the TCRdb table, and some are missing; sequencing was by immunoSEQ multiplex PCR. The repertoire holds a few hundred thousand clones, with nearly 90% as singletons. Sequencing was done on a sample of peripheral blood. The receptor source for this set is a woman aged 35 to 49 with COVID-19, enrolled during active disease. The CDR3 runs from the conserved cysteine through the conserved F or W. D genes are given only for firm matches. Rows may omit the clone size; those that give it use once, few, many or a size class.

V gene: TRBV7-2; J gene: TRBJ2-6; D gene: NA; clone size: NA; CDR3 DNA: TGTGCCAGCAGCAGAGAGCAACAGGGAGCCGGGGCCAACGTCCTGACTTTC; CDR3 protein: CASSREQQGAGANVLTF
V gene: TRBV4-1; J gene: TRBJ1-1; D gene: NA; clone size: NA; CDR3 DNA: TGCGCCAGCAGCCCAGTCGGGAGTGTGAGGGGTCTCTTT; CDR3 protein: CASSPVGSVRGLF
V gene: TRBV19; J gene: TRBJ1-1; D gene: NA; clone size: NA; CDR3 DNA: TGTGCCAGTAGTGCCCGTAGCACTGAAGCTTTCTTT; CDR3 protein: CASSARSTEAFF
V gene: TRBV10-2; J gene: TRBJ1-4; D gene: TRBD1; clone size: NA; CDR3 DNA: TGCGCCAGCAGTGGCCTCACTCAGGGGGTTGGTGAAAAACTGTTTTTT; CDR3 protein: CASSGLTQGVGEKLFF
V gene: TRBV7-9; J gene: TRBJ1-4; D gene: TRBD1; clone size: NA; CDR3 DNA: TGTGCCAGCAGCCCGAACAGGGGGCGCGTTGAAAAACTGTTTTTT; CDR3 protein: CASSPNRGRVEKLFF
V gene: TRBV15; J gene: TRBJ2-1; D gene: NA; clone size: NA; CDR3 DNA: TGTGCCACCAGCATGGCCCGGGATGAGCAGTTCTTC; CDR3 protein: CATSMARDEQFF
V gene: TRBV19; J gene: TRBJ2-4; D gene: NA; clone size: NA; CDR3 DNA: TGTGCCAGTAGTATCCTCGCGGGGGCTGGGGCCAAAAACATTCAGTACTTC; CDR3 protein: CASSILAGAGAKNIQYF
V gene: TRBV9; J gene: TRBJ2-3; D gene: TRBD2; clone size: NA; CDR3 DNA: TGTGCCAGCAGCGTAGAGGGTAGCGGGGGTGTCCTCGATACGCAGTATTTT; CDR3 protein: CASSVEGSGGVLDTQYF
V gene: TRBV5-1; J gene: TRBJ2-7; D gene: NA; clone size: NA; CDR3 DNA: TGCGCCAGCAGCTTCTCGGACAGTGCCTACGAGCAGTACTTC; CDR3 protein: CASSFSDSAYEQYF
V gene: TRBV2; J gene: TRBJ1-6; D gene: NA; clone size: NA; CDR3 DNA: TGTGCCAGCACCCCGGGACGGGGGGAGCCCCTCCACTTT; CDR3 protein: CASTPGRGEPLHF
V gene: TRBV15; J gene: TRBJ2-3; D gene: TRBD2; clone size: NA; CDR3 DNA: TGTGCCACCAGCATTCGGGGGGGCGGGTTTGGAGATACGCAGTATTTT; CDR3 protein: CATSIRGGGFGDTQYF
V gene: TRBV27; J gene: TRBJ1-1; D gene: TRBD1; clone size: NA; CDR3 DNA: TGTGCCAGCAGCTCAACAGGGGGGGGAATCGGTGAAGCTTTCTTT; CDR3 protein: CASSSTGGGIGEAFF
V gene: TRBV7-3; J gene: TRBJ2-7; D gene: NA; clone size: few; CDR3 DNA: TGTGCCAGCAGCCATCGTATTAGGTGGGACTCCGGGGAACCCCTATCCTCCTACGAGCAGTACTTC; CDR3 protein: CASSHRIRWDSGEPLSSYEQYF
V gene: TRBV18; J gene: TRBJ1-5; D gene: NA; clone size: NA; CDR3 DNA: TGTGCCAGCTCACCCGGACAGCTTAGAAGCAATCAGCCCCAGCATTTT; CDR3 protein: CASSPGQLRSNQPQHF
V gene: TRBV12-3/TRBV12-4; J gene: TRBJ1-2; D gene: NA; clone size: once; CDR3 DNA: TGTGCCAGCAGTTTTCGAGCCAATGGCTACACCTTC; CDR3 protein: CASSFRANGYTF
V gene: TRBV6-5; J gene: TRBJ2-7; D gene: TRBD2; clone size: NA; CDR3 DNA: TGTGCCAGCAGTTACTCGGGACTAGCGGGACCCTACGAGCAGTACTTC; CDR3 protein: CASSYSGLAGPYEQYF
V gene: TRBV28; J gene: TRBJ2-5; D gene: NA; clone size: NA; CDR3 DNA: TGTGCCAGCAGTTTGACATGGCCTGGCACCCAGTACTTC; CDR3 protein: CASSLTWPGTQYF
V gene: TRBV18; J gene: TRBJ1-5; D gene: NA; clone size: NA; CDR3 DNA: TGTGCCAGCTCATTTGCAGGGTCGGATCAGCCCCAGCATTTT; CDR3 protein: CASSFAGSDQPQHF
V gene: TRBV7-3; J gene: TRBJ2-1; D gene: TRBD2; clone size: once; CDR3 DNA: TGTGCCAGCAGACGTAGCGGGGGAAGCTCCTACAATGAGCAGTTCTTC; CDR3 protein: CASRRSGGSSYNEQFF
V gene: TRBV7-9; J gene: TRBJ2-1; D gene: TRBD1; clone size: NA; CDR3 DNA: TGTGCCAGCAGCTTAACCCCCGGACAGGGGAATTTCAATGAGCAGTTCTTC; CDR3 protein: CASSLTPGQGNFNEQFF
V gene: TRBV28; J gene: TRBJ2-5; D gene: TRBD2; clone size: NA; CDR3 DNA: TGTGCCAGCAGTCCTGAACTAGCGGGAGGGGAAGAGACCCAGTACTTC; CDR3 protein: CASSPELAGGEETQYF
V gene: TRBV9; J gene: TRBJ1-2; D gene: TRBD1; clone size: NA; CDR3 DNA: TGTGCCAGCAGCGCGCTCACAGGGGTGGATGGCTACACCTTC; CDR3 protein: CASSALTGVDGYTF
V gene: TRBV7-3; J gene: TRBJ2-5; D gene: NA; clone size: NA; CDR3 DNA: TGTGCCAGCAGCTTATCGGGGGAAGAGACCCAGTACTTC; CDR3 protein: CASSLSGEETQYF
V gene: TRBV4-3; J gene: TRBJ1-2; D gene: NA; clone size: NA; CDR3 DNA: TGCGCCAGCAGCCAAGATCCTAGGGGGTCCCTAGTCTATGGCTACACCTTC; CDR3 protein: CASSQDPRGSLVYGYTF
V gene: TRBV7-3; J gene: TRBJ2-4; D gene: TRBD1; clone size: once; CDR3 DNA: TGTGCCAGCAGCTCGGACAGGGAAAACATTCAGTACTTC; CDR3 protein: CASSSDRENIQYF
V gene: TRBV11-2; J gene: TRBJ2-4; D gene: NA; clone size: NA; CDR3 DNA: TGTGCCAGCAGCGATCGCGCCCGGGGATTCGCCAAAAACATTCAGTACTTC; CDR3 protein: CASSDRARGFAKNIQYF
V gene: TRBV7-2; J gene: TRBJ1-3; D gene: TRBD1; clone size: NA; CDR3 DNA: TGTGCCAGCAGGTTGACAGGGAGTGGAAACACCATATATTTT; CDR3 protein: CASRLTGSGNTIYF
V gene: TRBV3-1/TRBV3-2; J gene: TRBJ1-5; D gene: TRBD1; clone size: NA; CDR3 DNA: TGTGCCAGCAGCCAAATCCTCATGGGACAGGGTGACAATCAGCCCCAGCATTTT; CDR3 protein: CASSQILMGQGDNQPQHF
V gene: TRBV4-2; J gene: TRBJ2-2; D gene: TRBD1; clone size: NA; CDR3 DNA: TGTGCCAGCAGCCAAGATCGGTCAGGGGGCCGCGGCACCGGGGAGCTGTTTTTT; CDR3 protein: CASSQDRSGGRGTGELFF
V gene: TRBV4-1; J gene: TRBJ1-2; D gene: NA; clone size: NA; CDR3 DNA: TGCGCCAGCAGCCAAGACAGGGTTGGAAGCTACACCTTC; CDR3 protein: CASSQDRVGSYTF
V gene: TRBV27; J gene: TRBJ1-2; D gene: NA; clone size: NA; CDR3 DNA: TGTGCCAGCAGTGGGGGCGGGTTCGCGAACTATGGCTACACCTTC; CDR3 protein: CASSGGGFANYGYTF
V gene: TRBV5-5; J gene: TRBJ1-1; D gene: NA; clone size: NA; CDR3 DNA: TGTGCCAGCAGCTTGGCCCTATGGAGCGTGAACACTGAAGCTTTCTTT; CDR3 protein: CASSLALWSVNTEAFF
V gene: TRBV27; J gene: TRBJ1-2; D gene: NA; clone size: NA; CDR3 DNA: TGTGCCAGCAGTTTATCGCGGACAGATGGCTACACCTTC; CDR3 protein: CASSLSRTDGYTF
V gene: TRBV30; J gene: TRBJ2-7; D gene: TRBD1; clone size: NA; CDR3 DNA: TGTGCCTGGAGGATGACAGGGATCAGCTCCTACGAGCAGTACTTC; CDR3 protein: CAWRMTGISSYEQYF
V gene: TRBV6-1; J gene: TRBJ1-5; D gene: NA; clone size: once; CDR3 DNA: TGTGCCAGCAGTGAGGACTCGGCCAGCAATCAGCCCCAGCATTTT; CDR3 protein: CASSEDSASNQPQHF
V gene: TRBV18; J gene: TRBJ2-1; D gene: TRBD1; clone size: NA; CDR3 DNA: TGTGCCAGCTCACCAACTTTGCTGGGACAGGGGGACAACAATGAGCAGTTCTTC; CDR3 protein: CASSPTLLGQGDNNEQFF
V gene: TRBV5-1; J gene: TRBJ1-1; D gene: NA; clone size: NA; CDR3 DNA: TGCGCCAGCAGCTTGATTCCAGGGAAAACTGGAGCTTTCTTT; CDR3 protein: CASSLIPGKTGAFF
V gene: TRBV27; J gene: TRBJ2-2; D gene: TRBD1; clone size: NA; CDR3 DNA: TGTGCCAGCAGCCACAGGGGGCGCGGCACCGGGGAGCTGTTTTTT; CDR3 protein: CASSHRGRGTGELFF
V gene: TRBV15; J gene: TRBJ1-4; D gene: NA; clone size: NA; CDR3 DNA: TGTGCCACCAGCTCTCAGAAGGGGAATAATGAAAAACTGTTTTTT; CDR3 protein: CATSSQKGNNEKLFF
V gene: TRBV19; J gene: TRBJ1-5; D gene: TRBD1; clone size: NA; CDR3 DNA: TGTGCCAGGCACAGGGGGGATCAGCCCCAGCATTTT; CDR3 protein: CARHRGDQPQHF
V gene: TRBV19; J gene: TRBJ1-2; D gene: NA; clone size: NA; CDR3 DNA: TGTGCCAGTAGTACCGACAGGAGCAGGGGCTACACCTTC; CDR3 protein: CASSTDRSRGYTF
V gene: TRBV18; J gene: TRBJ1-1; D gene: NA; clone size: NA; CDR3 DNA: TGTGCCAGCTCACCACCGGTCAGGCTGAACACTGAAGCTTTCTTT; CDR3 protein: CASSPPVRLNTEAFF
V gene: TRBV28; J gene: TRBJ1-2; D gene: NA; clone size: NA; CDR3 DNA: TGTGCCACCGTTACAGGGCTTATGGCTCATGGCTACACCTTC; CDR3 protein: CATVTGLMAHGYTF
V gene: TRBV7-2; J gene: TRBJ2-7; D gene: TRBD2; clone size: few; CDR3 DNA: TGTGCCAGCAGCTTAGGTAGGCTAGCGGGGACCTACGAGCAGTACTTC; CDR3 protein: CASSLGRLAGTYEQYF
V gene: TRBV19; J gene: TRBJ2-5; D gene: TRBD2; clone size: NA; CDR3 DNA: TGTGCCAGTAAGGAGCGGGGGAGCCAAGAGACCCAGTACTTC; CDR3 protein: CASKERGSQETQYF
V gene: TRBV5-1; J gene: TRBJ2-7; D gene: NA; clone size: NA; CDR3 DNA: TGCGCCAGCAGCTTGGGAGGGCCTTACGAGCAGTACTTC; CDR3 protein: CASSLGGPYEQYF
V gene: TRBV5-1; J gene: TRBJ2-7; D gene: TRBD1; clone size: NA; CDR3 DNA: TGCGCCAGCAGCTTGGCGGACAGGGGGCGGAGAGAGCAGTACTTC; CDR3 protein: CASSLADRGRREQYF
V gene: TRBV5-1; J gene: TRBJ1-1; D gene: TRBD1; clone size: NA; CDR3 DNA: TGCGCCAGCAGCTTGACAGGGGGATCGAACACTGAAGCTTTCTTT; CDR3 protein: CASSLTGGSNTEAFF
V gene: TRBV11-2; J gene: TRBJ1-1; D gene: NA; clone size: NA; CDR3 DNA: TGTGCCAGCAGAGGGGGGAACACTGAAGCTTTCTTT; CDR3 protein: CASRGGNTEAFF
V gene: TRBV12-3/TRBV12-4; J gene: TRBJ1-1; D gene: NA; clone size: once; CDR3 DNA: TGTGCCAGCAGTTTTTCCGGGGACATTATAGCTTTCTTT; CDR3 protein: CASSFSGDIIAFF
V gene: TRBV6-5; J gene: TRBJ1-1; D gene: NA; clone size: NA; CDR3 DNA: TGTGCCAGCAGCAGCAGGAGGACTGAAGCTTTCTTT; CDR3 protein: CASSSRRTEAFF
V gene: TRBV27; J gene: TRBJ2-7; D gene: NA; clone size: NA; CDR3 DNA: TGTGCCAGCAGTTTATCAGTTACTAGTATCTTCGGCGAGCAGTACTTC; CDR3 protein: CASSLSVTSIFGEQYF
V gene: TRBV28; J gene: TRBJ1-1; D gene: NA; clone size: NA; CDR3 DNA: TGTGCCAGCATCATAAGAGGAGACACTGAAGCTTTCTTT; CDR3 protein: CASIIRGDTEAFF